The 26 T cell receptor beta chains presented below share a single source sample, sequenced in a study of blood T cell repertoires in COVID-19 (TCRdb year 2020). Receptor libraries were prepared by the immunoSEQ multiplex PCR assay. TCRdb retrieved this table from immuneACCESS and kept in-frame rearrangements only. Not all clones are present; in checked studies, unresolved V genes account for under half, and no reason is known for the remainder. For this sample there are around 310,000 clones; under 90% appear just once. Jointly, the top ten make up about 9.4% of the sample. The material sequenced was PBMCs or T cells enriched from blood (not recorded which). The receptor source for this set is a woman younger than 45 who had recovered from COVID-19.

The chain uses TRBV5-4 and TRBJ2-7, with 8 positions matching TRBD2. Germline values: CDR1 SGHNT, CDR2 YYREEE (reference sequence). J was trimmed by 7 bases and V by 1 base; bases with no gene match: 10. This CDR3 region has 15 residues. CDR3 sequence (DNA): TGTGCCAGCAGCTTGACAACGGGAGGGCCGTGGGAGCAGTACTTC. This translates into CASSLTTGGPWEQYF.

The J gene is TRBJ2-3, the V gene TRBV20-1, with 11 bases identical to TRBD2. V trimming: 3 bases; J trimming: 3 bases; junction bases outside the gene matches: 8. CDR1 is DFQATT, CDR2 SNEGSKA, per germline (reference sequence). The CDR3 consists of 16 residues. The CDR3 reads CSASGLAGGPTDTQYF. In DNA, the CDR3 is TGCAGTGCTAGTGGATTAGCGGGAGGGCCGACAGATACGCAGTATTTT.

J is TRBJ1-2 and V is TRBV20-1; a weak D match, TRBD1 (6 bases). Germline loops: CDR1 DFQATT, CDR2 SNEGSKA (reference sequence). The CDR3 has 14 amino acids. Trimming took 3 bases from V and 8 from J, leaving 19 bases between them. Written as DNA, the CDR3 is TGCAGTGCTAGTTTGGGGCCAGGGGATGACGGCTACACCTTC. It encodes CSASLGPGDDGYTF.

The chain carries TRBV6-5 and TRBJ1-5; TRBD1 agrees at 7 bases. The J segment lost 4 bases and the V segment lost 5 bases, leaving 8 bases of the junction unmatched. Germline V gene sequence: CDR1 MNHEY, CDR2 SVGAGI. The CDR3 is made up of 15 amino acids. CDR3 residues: CASSRGTVRNQPQHF. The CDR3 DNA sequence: TGTGCCAGCAGTCGGGGGACAGTTAGGAATCAGCCCCAGCATTTT.

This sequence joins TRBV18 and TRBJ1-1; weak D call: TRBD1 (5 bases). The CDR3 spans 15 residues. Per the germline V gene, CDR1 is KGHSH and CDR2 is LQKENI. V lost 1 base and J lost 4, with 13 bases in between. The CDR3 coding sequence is TGTGCCAGCTCACCACAAGGGACCGGGGGCACTGAAGCTTTCTTT. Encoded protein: CASSPQGTGGTEAFF.

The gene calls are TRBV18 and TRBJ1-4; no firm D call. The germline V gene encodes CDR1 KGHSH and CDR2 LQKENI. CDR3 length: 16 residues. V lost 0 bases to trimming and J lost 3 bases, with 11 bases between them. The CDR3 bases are TGTGCCAGCTCACCACCAGGAGGGCAATCTAATGAAAAACTGTTTTTT. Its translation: CASSPPGGQSNEKLFF.

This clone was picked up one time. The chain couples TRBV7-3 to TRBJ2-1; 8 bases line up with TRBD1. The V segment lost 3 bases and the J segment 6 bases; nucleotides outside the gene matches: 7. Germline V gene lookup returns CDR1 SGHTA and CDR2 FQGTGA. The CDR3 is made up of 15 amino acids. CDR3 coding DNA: TGTGCCAGCAGCTTCTTCGGGACAGGTTCCAATGAGCAGTTCTTC. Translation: CASSFFGTGSNEQFF. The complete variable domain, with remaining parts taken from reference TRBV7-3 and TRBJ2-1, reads GAGVSQTPSNKVTEKGKYVELRCDPISGHTALYWYRQSLGQGPEFLIYFQGTGAADDSGLPNDRFFAVRPEGSVSTLKIQRTERGDSAVYLCASSFFGTGSNEQFFGPGTRLTVL.

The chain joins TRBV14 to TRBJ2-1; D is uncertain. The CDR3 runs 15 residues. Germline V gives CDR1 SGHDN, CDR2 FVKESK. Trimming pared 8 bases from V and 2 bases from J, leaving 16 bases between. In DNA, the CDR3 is TGTGCCAGCCAAAGCAAGGCGGAAACCTACAATGAGCAGTTCTTC. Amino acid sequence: CASQSKAETYNEQFF.

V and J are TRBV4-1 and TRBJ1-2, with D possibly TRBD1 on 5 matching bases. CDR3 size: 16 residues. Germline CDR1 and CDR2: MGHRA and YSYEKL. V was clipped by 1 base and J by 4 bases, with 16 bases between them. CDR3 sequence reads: CASSQVVRVSIYGYTF. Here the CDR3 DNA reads TGCGCCAGCAGCCAAGTTGTCAGGGTATCGATCTATGGCTACACCTTC.

The CDR3: CATRVVDRVGHEQYF. In nucleotides, the CDR3 is TGTGCCACCCGGGTAGTGGACAGGGTGGGCCACGAGCAGTACTTC. The chain carries TRBV27 and TRBJ2-7; 8 bases fit TRBD1. The junction had 16 bases not matched to a gene; V was cut back by 10 bases and J by 5 bases. Germline V lookup: CDR1 MNHEY, CDR2 SMNVEV (reference sequence). This CDR3 is 15 amino acids long.

CDR3 in DNA: TGTGCCAGCAGCATAGGGGCCTTAGGGCCAGGGGCATACGAGCAGTACTTC. Protein product: CASSIGALGPGAYEQYF. J is TRBJ2-7 and V is TRBV11-2, with a tentative D call TRBD1 (6 bases). The V gene's germline CDR1 is SGHAT and CDR2 FQNNGV. V lost 5 bases and J 4 bases, leaving 24 bases between the germline ends. This CDR3 is 17 amino acids long.

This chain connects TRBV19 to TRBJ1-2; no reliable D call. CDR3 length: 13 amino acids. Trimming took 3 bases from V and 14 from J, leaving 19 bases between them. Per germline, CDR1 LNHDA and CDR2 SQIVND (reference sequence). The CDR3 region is CASSIYDTAKSTF. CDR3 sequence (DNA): TGTGCCAGTAGTATCTACGACACTGCCAAGAGTACCTTC.

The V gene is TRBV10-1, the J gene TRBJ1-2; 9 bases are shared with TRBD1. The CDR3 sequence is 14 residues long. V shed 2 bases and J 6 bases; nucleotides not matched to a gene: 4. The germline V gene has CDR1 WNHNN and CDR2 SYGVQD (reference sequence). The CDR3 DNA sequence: TGCGCCAGCAGTGAGGGACAGGGGTTTCATGGCTACACCTTC. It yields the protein CASSEGQGFHGYTF.

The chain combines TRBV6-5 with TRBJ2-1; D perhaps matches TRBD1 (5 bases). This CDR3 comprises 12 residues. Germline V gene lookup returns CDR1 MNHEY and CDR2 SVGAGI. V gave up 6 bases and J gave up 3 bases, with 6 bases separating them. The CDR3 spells CASRGLYNEQFF. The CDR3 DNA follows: TGTGCCAGCAGGGGGCTCTACAATGAGCAGTTCTTC.

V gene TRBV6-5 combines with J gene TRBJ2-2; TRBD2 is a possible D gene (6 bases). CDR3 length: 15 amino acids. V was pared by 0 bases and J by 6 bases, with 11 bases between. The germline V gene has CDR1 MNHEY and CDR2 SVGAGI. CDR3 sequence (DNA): TGTGCCAGCAGTTACTCAGTCAGGAGGGCCGGGGAGCTGTTTTTT. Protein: CASSYSVRRAGELFF.

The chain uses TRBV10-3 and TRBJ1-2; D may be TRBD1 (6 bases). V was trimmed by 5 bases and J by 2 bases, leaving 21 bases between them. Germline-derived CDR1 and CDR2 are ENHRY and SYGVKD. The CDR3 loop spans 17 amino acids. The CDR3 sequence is CAISQIGGGLRNYGYTF. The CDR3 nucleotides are TGTGCCATCAGTCAAATAGGGGGGGGGCTCCGAAACTATGGCTACACCTTC.

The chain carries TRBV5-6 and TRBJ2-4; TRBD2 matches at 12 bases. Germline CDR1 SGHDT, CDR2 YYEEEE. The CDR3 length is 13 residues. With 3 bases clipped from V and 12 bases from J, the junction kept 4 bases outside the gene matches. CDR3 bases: TGTGCCAGCAGCTCGACTAGCGGGGGCCCTCAGTACTTC. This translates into CASSSTSGGPQYF.

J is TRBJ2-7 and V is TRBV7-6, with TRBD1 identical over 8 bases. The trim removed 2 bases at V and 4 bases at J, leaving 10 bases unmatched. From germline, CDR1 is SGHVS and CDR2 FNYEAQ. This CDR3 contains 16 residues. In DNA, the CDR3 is TGTGCCAGCAGCTTAATGTATGGGACAGGAGTTTACGAGCAGTACTTC. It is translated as CASSLMYGTGVYEQYF.

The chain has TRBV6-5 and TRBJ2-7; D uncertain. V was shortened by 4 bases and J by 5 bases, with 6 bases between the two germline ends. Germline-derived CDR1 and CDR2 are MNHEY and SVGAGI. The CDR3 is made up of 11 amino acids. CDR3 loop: CASSFNNEQYF. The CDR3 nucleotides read TGTGCCAGCAGTTTTAATAACGAGCAGTACTTC.

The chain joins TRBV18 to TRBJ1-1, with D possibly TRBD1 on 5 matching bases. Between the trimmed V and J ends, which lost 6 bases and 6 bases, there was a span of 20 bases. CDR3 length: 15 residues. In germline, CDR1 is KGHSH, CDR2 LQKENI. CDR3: CASSPGDSLVSEAFF. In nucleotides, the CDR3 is TGTGCCAGCTCCCCGGGAGACAGCCTCGTCTCTGAAGCTTTCTTT.

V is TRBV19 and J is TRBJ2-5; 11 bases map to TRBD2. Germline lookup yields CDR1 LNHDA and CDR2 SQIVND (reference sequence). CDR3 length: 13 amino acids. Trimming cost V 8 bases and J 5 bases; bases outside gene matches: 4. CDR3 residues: CASSSSGRETQYF. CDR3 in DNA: TGTGCCAGTTCATCTAGCGGGAGGGAGACCCAGTACTTC.

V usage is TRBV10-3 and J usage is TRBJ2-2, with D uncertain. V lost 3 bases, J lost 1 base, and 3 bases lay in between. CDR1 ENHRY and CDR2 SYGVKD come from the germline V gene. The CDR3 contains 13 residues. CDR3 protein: CAISDQNTGELFF. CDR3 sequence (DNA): TGTGCCATCAGTGACCAGAACACCGGGGAGCTGTTTTTT.

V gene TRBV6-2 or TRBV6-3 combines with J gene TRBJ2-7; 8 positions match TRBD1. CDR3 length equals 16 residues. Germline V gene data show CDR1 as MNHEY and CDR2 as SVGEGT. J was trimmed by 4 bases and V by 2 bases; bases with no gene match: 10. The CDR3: CASSYAVRGPRYEQYF. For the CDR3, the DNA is TGTGCCAGCAGTTACGCAGTCAGGGGGCCTAGATACGAGCAGTACTTC.

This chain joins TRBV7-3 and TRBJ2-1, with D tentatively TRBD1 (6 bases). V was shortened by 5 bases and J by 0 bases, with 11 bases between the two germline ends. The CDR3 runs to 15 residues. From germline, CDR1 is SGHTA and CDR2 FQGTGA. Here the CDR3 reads CASSQTGYSYNEQFF. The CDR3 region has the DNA TGTGCCAGCAGCCAAACAGGGTACTCCTACAATGAGCAGTTCTTC. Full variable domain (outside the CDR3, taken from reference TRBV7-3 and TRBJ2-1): GAGVSQTPSNKVTEKGKYVELRCDPISGHTALYWYRQSLGQGPEFLIYFQGTGAADDSGLPNDRFFAVRPEGSVSTLKIQRTERGDSAVYLCASSQTGYSYNEQFFGPGTRLTVL.

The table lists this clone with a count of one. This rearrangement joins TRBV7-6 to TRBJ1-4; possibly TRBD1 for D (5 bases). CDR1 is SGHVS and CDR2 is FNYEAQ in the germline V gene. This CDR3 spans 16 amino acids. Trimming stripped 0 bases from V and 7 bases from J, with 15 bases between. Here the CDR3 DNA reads TGTGCCAGCAGCTTAGCGCTCGGGGGAAAGGGTGAAAAACTGTTTTTT. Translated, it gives CASSLALGGKGEKLFF. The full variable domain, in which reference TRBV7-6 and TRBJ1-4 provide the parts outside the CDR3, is GAGVSQSPRYKVTKRGQDVALRCDPISGHVSLYWYRQALGQGPEFLTYFNYEAQQDKSGLPNDRFSAERPEGSISTLTIQRTEQRDSAMYRCASSLALGGKGEKLFFGSGTQLSVL.

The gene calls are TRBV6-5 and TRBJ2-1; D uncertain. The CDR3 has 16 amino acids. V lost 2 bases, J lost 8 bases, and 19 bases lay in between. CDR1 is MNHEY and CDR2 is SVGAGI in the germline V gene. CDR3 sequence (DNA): TGTGCCAGCAGTTACCGGGTCCCCCCCTCGTTTTATGAGCAGTTCTTC. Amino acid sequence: CASSYRVPPSFYEQFF.